This TCR beta chain emerged from a study of persistence of HIV-infected CD4 T cells. Whole-study context: CD4+ T cells responding to CMV or HIV-1 Gag were isolated.

The CDR3 is made up of 18 amino acids. The germline gives CDR1 SGHDT, CDR2 YYEEEE. V gave up 1 base and J gave up 3 bases; unmatched junction bases: 13. The libraries were made with immunoSEQ version 4 in survey mode. The repertoire was sequenced with immunoSEQ multiplex PCR; TCRdb's copy has only in-frame clones and lacks some. The sample records just over 40,000 clones, approximately 80% being singletons. On this clone itself: What it recognizes is unknown.

Study-wide results and caveats: TCRbeta richness was lower in CMV- and Gag-responding cells than in anti-CD3/anti-CD28-responding cells. Degenerate expanded CDR3beta sequences were enriched among CMV- and Gag-responding cells.

Overlapping HIV-1 Gag 15-mer peptides at approximately 0.96 ug per peptide per mL were used. Memory cells lacking CD40L and CD69 with high CD45RO were sorted. CD8+ T cells were removed from PBMCs prior to stimulation. The rearrangement links TRBV5-6 to TRBJ2-3; 8 positions match TRBD1. The origin of this receptor is an adult man with HIV who was CMV-seropositive. The sample here was CD4+ T cells sorted from PBMCs after roughly 18-hour stimulation, taken from a patient who received antiretroviral therapy. CDR3 amino acids: CASSLPWTGPSATDTQYF. CDR3 nucleotide sequence: TGTGCCAGCAGCTTGCCCTGGACAGGGCCGTCTGCGACAGATACGCAGTATTTT.